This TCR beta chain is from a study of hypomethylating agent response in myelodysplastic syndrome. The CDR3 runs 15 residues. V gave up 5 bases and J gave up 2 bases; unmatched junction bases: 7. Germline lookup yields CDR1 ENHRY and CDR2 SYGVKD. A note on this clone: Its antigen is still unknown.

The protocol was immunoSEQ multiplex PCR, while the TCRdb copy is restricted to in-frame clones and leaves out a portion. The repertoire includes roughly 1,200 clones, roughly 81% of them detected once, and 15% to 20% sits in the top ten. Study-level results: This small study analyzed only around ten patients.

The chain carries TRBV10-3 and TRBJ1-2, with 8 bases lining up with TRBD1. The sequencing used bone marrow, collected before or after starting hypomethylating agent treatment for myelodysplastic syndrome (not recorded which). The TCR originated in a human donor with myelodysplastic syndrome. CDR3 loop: CAISTQTGANYGYTF. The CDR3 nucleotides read TGTGCCATCAGTACCCAGACAGGGGCCAACTATGGCTACACCTTC.